The T cell receptor beta chain described here comes from a study of CD8 T cells in ankylosing spondylitis. Overall study results and limits: Before this, some motif variants had been reported in reactive arthritis synovial fluid and blood. Reportedly, disease-linked clones are significantly enriched in ankylosing spondylitis patients' matched synovial fluid. Seven or eight highly homologous variants formed a TCR beta motif that appeared characteristic of ankylosing spondylitis blood. Within peripheral blood, clones linked to disease were CD8+ and relatively rare.

Trimming took 1 base from V and 1 from J, leaving 4 bases between them. CDR1 KGHSH and CDR2 LQKENI come from the germline V gene. This CDR3 contains 13 residues. Comment on this clonotype: Its matching antigen is unknown.

It was by quantitative 5'-RACE with molecular barcodes that TCR beta libraries were made. TCRdb independently ran MiXCR on the 5' RACE reads; one entry per CDR3 protein. The table shows around 450,000 distinct CDR3 sequences, with roughly 26% occurring only once. The origin of this receptor is a male donor with ankylosing spondylitis. The sample comprised blood, either unsorted or a sorted T cell fraction (not recorded which). V usage is TRBV18 and J usage is TRBJ2-5; D is uncertain. The CDR3 coding sequence is TGTGCCAGCTCACCACAAGCCCAAGAGACCCAGTACTTC. Residues: CASSPQAQETQYF. The full variable domain, its missing parts supplied by reference TRBV18 and TRBJ2-5, is NAGVMQNPRHLVRRRGQEARLRCSPMKGHSHVYWYRQLPEEGLKFMVYLQKENIIDESGMPKERFSAEFPKEGPSILRIQQVVRGDSAAYFCASSPQAQETQYFGPGTRLLVL.